The following is a T cell receptor beta chain sequence with its context. The antigen remains unidentified. V was clipped by 6 bases and J by 1 base, with 6 bases between them. The CDR3 loop spans 12 amino acids. The germline gives CDR1 MNHNS, CDR2 SASEGT. This record comes from a study of beta chain features in type 1 diabetes. Whole-study findings and limits: These data did not resolve whether HLA type affects TCRB rearrangement.

What was sequenced were expressed TCRB transcripts, since all of the isolated RNA had been reverse transcribed. TCRdb's copy holds only in-frame clones and misses some; the assay was immunoSEQ multiplex PCR. The repertoire holds more than 300,000 clones, approximately 15% seen once, with under 0.02% in the top ten. This chain uses TRBV6-1 with TRBJ2-5; no definite D call. Sample: naive CD4+ T cells from blood. This receptor was obtained from a woman younger than 30 in good health. CDR3 sequence reads: CASRRGQETQYF. DNA for the CDR3: TGTGCCAGCAGGAGAGGCCAAGAGACCCAGTACTTC.